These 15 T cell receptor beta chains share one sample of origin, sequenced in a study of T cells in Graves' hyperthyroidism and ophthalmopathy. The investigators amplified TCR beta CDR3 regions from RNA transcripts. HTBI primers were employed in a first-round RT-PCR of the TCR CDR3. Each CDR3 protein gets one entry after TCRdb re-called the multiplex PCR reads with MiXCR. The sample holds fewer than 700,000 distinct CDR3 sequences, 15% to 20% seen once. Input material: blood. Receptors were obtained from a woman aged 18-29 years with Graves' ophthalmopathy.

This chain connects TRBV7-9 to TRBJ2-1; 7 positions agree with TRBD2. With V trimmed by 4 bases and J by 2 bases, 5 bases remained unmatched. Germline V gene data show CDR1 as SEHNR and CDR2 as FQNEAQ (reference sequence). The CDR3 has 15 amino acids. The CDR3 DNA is TGTGCCAGCAGCTCCCGGGACTATGCCTACAATGAGCAGTTCTTC. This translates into CASSSRDYAYNEQFF.

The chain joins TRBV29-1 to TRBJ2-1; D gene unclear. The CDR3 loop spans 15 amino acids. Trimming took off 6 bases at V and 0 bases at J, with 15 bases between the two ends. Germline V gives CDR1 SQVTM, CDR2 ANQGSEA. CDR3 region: CSVLSRRTSYNEQFF. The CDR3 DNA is TGCAGCGTGCTTTCTAGACGGACCTCCTACAATGAGCAGTTCTTC.

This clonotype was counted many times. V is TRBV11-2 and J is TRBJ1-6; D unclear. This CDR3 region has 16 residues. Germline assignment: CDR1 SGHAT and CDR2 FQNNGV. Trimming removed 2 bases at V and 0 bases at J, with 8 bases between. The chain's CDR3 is CASSLSISSYNSPLHF. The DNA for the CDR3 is TGTGCCAGCAGCTTATCGATAAGCTCCTATAATTCACCCCTCCACTTT.

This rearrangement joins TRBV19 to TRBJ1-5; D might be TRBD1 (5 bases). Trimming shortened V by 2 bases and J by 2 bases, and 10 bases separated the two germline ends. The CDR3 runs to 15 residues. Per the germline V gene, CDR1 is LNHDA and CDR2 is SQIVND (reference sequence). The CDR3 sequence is CASSIQGLGNQPQHF. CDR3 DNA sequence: TGTGCCAGTAGTATACAGGGTTTGGGCAATCAGCCCCAGCATTTT. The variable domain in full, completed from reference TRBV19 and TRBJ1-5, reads DGGITQSPKYLFRKEGQNVTLSCEQNLNHDAMYWYRQDPGQGLRLIYYSQIVNDFQKGDIAEGYSVSREKKESFPLTVTSAQKNPTAFYLCASSIQGLGNQPQHFGDGTRLSIL.

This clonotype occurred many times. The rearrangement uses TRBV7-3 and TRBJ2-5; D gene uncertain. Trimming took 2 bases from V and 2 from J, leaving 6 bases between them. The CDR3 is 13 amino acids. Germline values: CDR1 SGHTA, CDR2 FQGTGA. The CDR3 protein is CASSLGVQETQYF. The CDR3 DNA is TGTGCCAGCAGCTTAGGCGTACAAGAGACCCAGTACTTC.

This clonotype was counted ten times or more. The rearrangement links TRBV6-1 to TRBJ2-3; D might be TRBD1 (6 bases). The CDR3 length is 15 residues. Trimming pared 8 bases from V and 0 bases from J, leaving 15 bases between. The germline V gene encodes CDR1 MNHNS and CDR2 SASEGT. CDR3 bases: TGTGCCAGCTTTCGTGGGGGCGGTAGCACAGATACGCAGTATTTT. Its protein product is CASFRGGGSTDTQYF.

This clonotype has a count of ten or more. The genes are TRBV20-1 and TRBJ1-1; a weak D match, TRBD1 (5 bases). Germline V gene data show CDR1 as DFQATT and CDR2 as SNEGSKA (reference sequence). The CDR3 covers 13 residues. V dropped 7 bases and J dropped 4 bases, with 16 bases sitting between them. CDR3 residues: CSVREGLGTEAFF. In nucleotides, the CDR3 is TGCAGTGTCAGGGAGGGGTTGGGCACTGAAGCTTTCTTT.

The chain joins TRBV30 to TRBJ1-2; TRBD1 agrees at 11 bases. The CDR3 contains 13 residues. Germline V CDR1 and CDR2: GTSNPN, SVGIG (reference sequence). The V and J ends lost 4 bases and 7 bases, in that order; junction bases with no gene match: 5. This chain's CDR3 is CAWTPGTGGGYTF. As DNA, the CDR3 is TGTGCCTGGACCCCCGGGACAGGGGGTGGCTACACCTTC.

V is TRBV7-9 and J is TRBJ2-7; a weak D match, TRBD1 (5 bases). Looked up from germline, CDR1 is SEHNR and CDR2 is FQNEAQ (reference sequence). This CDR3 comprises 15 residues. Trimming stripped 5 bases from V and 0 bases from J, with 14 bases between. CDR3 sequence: CASSPITGSSYEQYF. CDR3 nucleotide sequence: TGTGCCAGCAGCCCGATAACAGGAAGCTCCTACGAGCAGTACTTC.

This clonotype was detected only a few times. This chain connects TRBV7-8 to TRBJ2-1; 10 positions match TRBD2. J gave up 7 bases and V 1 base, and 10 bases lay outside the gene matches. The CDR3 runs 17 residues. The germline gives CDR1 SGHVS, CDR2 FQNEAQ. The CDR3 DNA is TGTGCCAGCAGCTTAGGGAAACTAGCGGGATATGAGAATGAGCAGTTCTTC. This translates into CASSLGKLAGYENEQFF.

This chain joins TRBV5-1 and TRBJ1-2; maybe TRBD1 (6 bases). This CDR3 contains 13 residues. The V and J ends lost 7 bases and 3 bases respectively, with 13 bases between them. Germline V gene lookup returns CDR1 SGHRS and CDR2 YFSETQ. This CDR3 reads CASSDSAYYGYTF. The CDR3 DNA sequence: TGCGCCAGCTCGGACAGTGCCTACTATGGCTACACCTTC.

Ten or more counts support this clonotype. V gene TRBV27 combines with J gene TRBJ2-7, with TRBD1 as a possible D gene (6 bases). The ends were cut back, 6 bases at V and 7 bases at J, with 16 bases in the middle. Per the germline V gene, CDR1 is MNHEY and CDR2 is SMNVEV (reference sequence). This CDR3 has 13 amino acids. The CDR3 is CASSLSQTGEQYF. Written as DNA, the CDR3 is TGTGCCAGCAGCCTTAGCCAAACAGGGGAGCAGTACTTC.

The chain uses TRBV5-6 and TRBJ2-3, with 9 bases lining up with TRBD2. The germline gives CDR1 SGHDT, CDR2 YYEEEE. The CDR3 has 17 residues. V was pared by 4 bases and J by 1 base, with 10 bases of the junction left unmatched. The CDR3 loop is CASSRASGDRGTDTQYF. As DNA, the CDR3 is TGTGCCAGCAGCCGGGCTAGCGGGGATCGGGGCACAGATACGCAGTATTTT.

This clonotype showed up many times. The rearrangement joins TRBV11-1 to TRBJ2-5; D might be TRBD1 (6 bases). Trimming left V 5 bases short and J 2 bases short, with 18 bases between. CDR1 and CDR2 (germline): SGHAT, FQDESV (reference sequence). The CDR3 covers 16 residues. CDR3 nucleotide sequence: TGTGCCAGCAGCCTCCGAACAGGGAGCTGGCAAGAGACCCAGTACTTC. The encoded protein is CASSLRTGSWQETQYF.

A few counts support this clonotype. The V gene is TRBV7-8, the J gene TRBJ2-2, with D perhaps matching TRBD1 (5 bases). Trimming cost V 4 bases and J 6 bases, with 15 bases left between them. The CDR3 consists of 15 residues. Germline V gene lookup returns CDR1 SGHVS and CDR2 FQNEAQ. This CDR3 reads CASSSQAAAPGELFF. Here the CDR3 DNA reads TGTGCCAGCAGCTCACAGGCGGCGGCTCCCGGGGAGCTGTTTTTT.